What follows is one TCR beta chain and its context. This sample stems from a study of blood T cell repertoires in COVID-19. Study processing details: Reference gene primer amplification gave nucleated cell count estimates. TCRdb's table, derived via immunoSEQ multiplex PCR, lists solely in-frame clones and lacks some. V and J calls and clone size are given by that table; D and trimming were obtained from the DNA. Here the sample spans about 30,000 clones, more than 60% being singletons. Per the germline V gene, CDR1 is DFQATT and CDR2 is SNEGSKA (reference sequence). The junction had 2 bases not matched to a gene; V was cut back by 7 bases and J by 4 bases. There are 11 residues in the CDR3.

The V gene is TRBV20-1, the J gene TRBJ1-1; TRBD1 matches 8 bases. The sequencing sample was made of peripheral blood. The sequence was collected from a woman aged 65 to 85 with active or convalescent COVID-19. CDR3 residues: CSGQGFTEAFF. As DNA, the CDR3 is TGCAGTGGACAGGGGTTCACTGAAGCTTTCTTT.